This TCR beta chain was identified during a study of T cell responses to AZD1222 COVID-19 vaccine. Measured with immunoSEQ multiplex PCR; TCRdb has only the in-frame clones, and not every one. This table has 170,000 or so clones, about 91% appearing once. Findings and caveats of the study: There were mostly white British donors and more females than males, and clonal diversity was possibly underestimated.

Details on this clone: What it recognizes is unknown.

The CDR3 is 16 amino acids. Germline V gene sequence: CDR1 SGHTA, CDR2 FQGNSA. The V segment lost 1 base and the J segment 7 bases; nucleotides outside the gene matches: 9. Pooling covered second doses at about 4 or about 12 weeks. The source is an adult who received the AZD1222 COVID-19 vaccine. Sequencing used peripheral blood, obtained 28 days after the second AZD1222 dose. The chain links TRBV7-2 to TRBJ2-1; 8 nucleotides match TRBD1. The CDR3, as DNA: TGTGCCAGCAGCTTAGAGGGCAGGGGGCTTGGTAATGAGCAGTTCTTC. This gives the protein CASSLEGRGLGNEQFF.